The source of this T cell receptor (beta chain) is a study of T cell changes during pregnancy in multiple sclerosis. Generated by immunoSEQ multiplex PCR, the TCRdb table keeps only in-frame clones and is missing some. The sample includes 40,000 to 45,000 clones, 80% to 95% of them seen just once. Between the trimmed V and J ends, which lost 1 base and 6 bases, there was a span of 12 bases. Germline CDR1 KGHSH, CDR2 LQKENI. The CDR3 is 15 amino acids. The TCR comes from a female donor in good health, enrolled as a control in a pregnancy study. The sequencing used CD4+ T cells from peripheral blood mononuclear cells, collected in the second trimester of pregnancy. The V call is TRBV18, the J call TRBJ1-4, with D maybe TRBD1 (5 bases). The CDR3 DNA is TGTGCCAGCTCACCACGAAGCGGGGGGGATGAAAAACTGTTTTTT. Amino acids: CASSPRSGGDEKLFF.